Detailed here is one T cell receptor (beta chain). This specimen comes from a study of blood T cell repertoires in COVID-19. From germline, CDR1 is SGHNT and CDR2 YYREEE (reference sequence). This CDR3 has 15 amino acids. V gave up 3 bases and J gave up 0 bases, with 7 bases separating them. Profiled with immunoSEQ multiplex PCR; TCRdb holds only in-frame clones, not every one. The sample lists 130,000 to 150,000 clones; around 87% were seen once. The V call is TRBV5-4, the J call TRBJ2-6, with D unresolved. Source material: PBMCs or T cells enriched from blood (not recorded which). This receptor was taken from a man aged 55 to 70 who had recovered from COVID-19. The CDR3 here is CASSSDGSGANVLTF. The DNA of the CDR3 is TGTGCCAGCAGCTCAGATGGCTCTGGGGCCAACGTCCTGACTTTC.